These T cell receptor beta chains were read from a single sample in a study of shared clonotypes between healthy human individuals. The assay was immunoSEQ multiplex PCR, and TCRdb's table has in-frame clones only and misses some. The sample holds some 100,000 clones, 55% to 70% seen once. The sample comprised memory CD8+ T cells sorted from blood. Receptor source: a woman in her 30s in good health. The CDR3 runs from the conserved cysteine through the conserved F or W. Fields, in order: J gene, V gene, clone size, D gene, CDR3 protein, CDR3 DNA. The D gene is left open where the match is weak. Part of the rows lack a size; the others show once, few, many or a class for expanded clones.

TRBJ1-5 | TRBV28 | NA | NA | CASSLSEARQEAWKPQHF | TGTGCCAGCAGTTTATCAGAAGCGAGACAGGAGGCTTGGAAGCCCCAGCATTTT
TRBJ2-7 | TRBV11-3 | once | NA | CASSPTGLGNYEQYF | TGTGCCAGCAGCCCCACCGGACTGGGGAACTACGAGCAGTACTTC
TRBJ2-7 | TRBV27 | few | TRBD1 | CASSLTGTAYEQYF | TGTGCCAGCAGTCTCACCGGGACAGCCTACGAGCAGTACTTC
TRBJ1-5 | TRBV20-1 | NA | NA | CLRGSNQPQHF | TGCCTAAGGGGGAGCAATCAGCCCCAGCATTTT
TRBJ2-3 | TRBV9 | NA | NA | CASSVGQAGTGTDTQYF | TGTGCCAGCAGCGTAGGGCAGGCGGGGACCGGCACAGATACGCAGTATTTT
TRBJ2-3 | TRBV5-5 | NA | NA | CASSLQTRGDTQYF | TGTGCCAGCAGCTTACAAACCCGGGGGGATACGCAGTATTTT
TRBJ2-7 | TRBV2 | few | NA | CASRKGPTYEQYF | TGTGCCAGCAGGAAGGGGCCAACCTACGAGCAGTACTTC
TRBJ2-5 | TRBV5-6 | NA | NA | CASSPYDQETQYF | TGTGCCAGCAGCCCTTACGACCAAGAGACCCAGTACTTC
TRBJ2-7 | TRBV21-1 | NA | NA | CASSKGRGSSYEQYF | TGTGCCAGCAGCAAAGGAAGGGGAAGTTCATACGAGCAGTACTTC
TRBJ2-1 | TRBV27 | NA | TRBD2 | CASSFIFDQRDHNEQFF | TGTGCCAGCAGTTTCATCTTTGATCAGCGGGACCACAATGAGCAGTTCTTC
TRBJ2-1 | TRBV19 | few | TRBD2 | CASSTLPGGNEQFF | TGTGCCAGTAGTACCCTGCCGGGGGGAAATGAGCAGTTCTTC
TRBJ2-3 | TRBV13 | NA | NA | CASRVRETDTQYF | TGTGCCAGCAGGGTTCGGGAGACAGATACGCAGTATTTT
TRBJ2-6 | TRBV4-2 | few | NA | CASSPERGSGANVLTF | TGTGCCAGCAGCCCCGAAAGGGGCTCTGGGGCCAACGTCCTGACTTTC
TRBJ1-3 | TRBV6-6 | NA | NA | CASSSSRLSGNTIYF | TGTGCCAGCAGTTCCTCCCGACTCTCTGGAAACACCATATATTTT
TRBJ2-7 | TRBV5-6 | NA | NA | CASSLGPHEQYF | TGTGCCAGCAGCTTGGGACCCCACGAGCAGTACTTC
TRBJ2-4 | TRBV19 | few | TRBD2 | CASSMSPGRSDIQYF | TGTGCCAGTAGTATGAGTCCCGGGAGGTCTGACATTCAGTACTTC
TRBJ2-7 | TRBV6-5 | NA | NA | CASSYGFEQYF | TGTGCCAGCAGTTACGGGTTCGAGCAGTACTTC
TRBJ2-7 | TRBV5-6 | NA | NA | CASSPFPGTNYEQYF | TGTGCCAGCAGCCCGTTCCCCGGGACGAACTACGAGCAGTACTTC
TRBJ1-3 | TRBV28 | NA | TRBD1 | CASSPRTGHSGNTIYF | TGTGCCAGCAGTCCACGGACAGGACACTCTGGAAACACCATATATTTT
TRBJ2-1 | TRBV7-8 | NA | NA | CASSDWGVHNEQFF | TGTGCCAGCAGCGATTGGGGTGTTCACAATGAGCAGTTCTTC
TRBJ1-2 | TRBV6-5 | many | NA | CASSLSAVDGGFGYTF | TGTGCCAGCAGTTTGTCGGCGGTGGACGGGGGATTTGGCTACACCTTC
TRBJ2-3 | TRBV11-2 | NA | NA | CASSLAQVTFTDTQYF | TGTGCCAGCAGCTTAGCCCAGGTGACTTTCACAGATACGCAGTATTTT
TRBJ1-1 | TRBV5-1 | NA | NA | CASSLAKTSGAGEAFF | TGCGCCAGCAGCTTGGCTAAAACGAGCGGGGCCGGTGAAGCTTTCTTT
TRBJ2-5 | TRBV9 | NA | NA | CASSIRGTWETQYF | TGTGCCAGCAGCATCCGGGGAACGTGGGAGACCCAGTACTTC